Shown below are 16 T cell receptor beta chains from a single sample sequenced in a study of blood T cell repertoires in COVID-19. The method was immunoSEQ multiplex PCR; TCRdb's version includes in-frame clones alone and lacks a portion of them. The data hold roughly 330,000 clones, with roughly 87% observed a single time. Material for sequencing was PBMCs or T cells enriched from blood (not recorded which). The receptor set was obtained from a woman younger than 45 who had recovered from COVID-19.

The chain joins TRBV10-3 to TRBJ1-2; TRBD1 agrees at 7 bases. Germline V gene lookup returns CDR1 ENHRY and CDR2 SYGVKD. V shed 2 bases, J shed 4 bases, and the junction held 4 bases outside the gene matches. The CDR3 has 14 residues. The CDR3 loop reads CAISEAGDSYGYTF. The CDR3 DNA reads TGTGCCATCAGTGAGGCAGGGGACAGCTATGGCTACACCTTC.

The sample holds one count of this clone. J is TRBJ2-6 and V is TRBV7-3; 8 bases agree with TRBD1. The CDR3 runs to 20 residues. With V trimmed by 4 bases and J by 2 bases, 16 bases remained unmatched. Germline assignment: CDR1 SGHTA and CDR2 FQGTGA. The CDR3, as DNA: TGTGCCAGCAGCTCCCCGACCGGCGGTCAGGGGGCACCTGGGGCCAACGTCCTGACTTTC. Translated, it gives CASSSPTGGQGAPGANVLTF.

The rearrangement uses TRBV5-4 and TRBJ1-2; D perhaps matches TRBD1 (5 bases). Germline CDR1 is SGHNT and CDR2 is YYREEE (reference sequence). Trimming shortened V by 0 bases and J by 3 bases, and 15 bases separated the two germline ends. The CDR3 loop spans 16 amino acids. The chain's CDR3 is CASSLAGGEAYYGYTF. CDR3 DNA sequence: TGTGCCAGCAGCTTGGCCGGGGGGGAAGCCTACTATGGCTACACCTTC.

This chain connects TRBV30 to TRBJ1-4, with D possibly TRBD1 on 6 matching bases. The CDR3 covers 14 residues. Trimming took off 1 base at V and 11 bases at J, with 17 bases between the two ends. Germline V gene data show CDR1 as GTSNPN and CDR2 as SVGIG (reference sequence). In DNA, the CDR3 is TGTGCCTGGAGTGAGATCGGGACATCTAGTAAACTGTTTTTT. Encoded protein: CAWSEIGTSSKLFF.

V gene TRBV19 combines with J gene TRBJ1-5, with 9 bases identical to TRBD1. The CDR3 has 14 amino acids. V was clipped by 7 bases and J by 5 bases; unmatched bases: 6. CDR1 and CDR2 (germline): LNHDA, SQIVND (reference sequence). This CDR3 reads CASTADRGYQPQHF. CDR3 sequence (DNA): TGTGCCAGTACCGCGGACAGGGGCTATCAGCCCCAGCATTTT.

The V call is TRBV4-1, the J call TRBJ1-3, with 8 positions matching TRBD1. There are 17 residues in the CDR3. Trimming removed 0 bases from V and 0 bases from J; junction bases left unmatched: 4. Germline V CDR1 and CDR2: MGHRA, YSYEKL. The CDR3 spells CASSQETGAYSGNTIYF. CDR3 in DNA: TGCGCCAGCAGCCAAGAGACAGGGGCGTACTCTGGAAACACCATATATTTT.

The J gene is TRBJ2-7, the V gene TRBV2; weak D call: TRBD1 (6 bases). V lost 5 bases to trimming and J lost 0 bases, with 14 bases between them. The CDR3 length is 15 residues. CDR1 is SNHLY, CDR2 FYNNEI, per germline. CDR3 amino acids: CASSPSRDISYEQYF. In DNA form, the CDR3 reads TGTGCCAGCAGTCCTTCTAGGGACATCTCCTACGAGCAGTACTTC.

The chain recombines TRBV11-2 with TRBJ1-2; 10 nucleotides match TRBD1. Germline assignment: CDR1 SGHAT and CDR2 FQNNGV. The CDR3 is made up of 14 amino acids. After removal of 5 bases from V and 7 bases from J, the junction contained 7 bases not matched to a gene. In DNA, the CDR3 is TGTGCCAGCAGCAAGGGCGGGACAGGGGTTGGCTACACCTTC. Translated: CASSKGGTGVGYTF.

This clone has only a few counts. The CDR3 sequence: CASSGLGQGGFYGYTF. CDR3 bases: TGTGCCAGCAGTGGCCTGGGACAGGGGGGCTTCTATGGCTACACCTTC. The chain couples TRBV6-1 to TRBJ1-2; 11 bases agree with TRBD1. CDR3 length: 16 residues. The germline V gene encodes CDR1 MNHNS and CDR2 SASEGT. V was pared by 4 bases and J by 4 bases, with 8 bases of the junction left unmatched.

The genes are TRBV5-1 and TRBJ1-1; 9 bases are a match to TRBD1. Germline V gene data show CDR1 as SGHRS and CDR2 as YFSETQ. This CDR3 contains 14 residues. J was trimmed by 4 bases and V by 4 bases; bases with no gene match: 5. CDR3 nucleotide sequence: TGCGCCAGCAGCACACAGGGGGCGCGCACTGAAGCTTTCTTT. It translates to CASSTQGARTEAFF.

J is TRBJ1-3 and V is TRBV7-3; D is undetermined. Trimming took 9 bases from V and 3 from J, leaving 9 bases between them. CDR3 size: 12 residues. CDR1 and CDR2 (germline): SGHTA, FQGTGA. The CDR3 sequence is CARRTVGNTIYF. CDR3 bases: TGTGCCAGACGGACTGTTGGAAACACCATATATTTT.

The chain couples TRBV6-2 or TRBV6-3 to TRBJ2-7; no reliable D call. Looked up from germline, CDR1 is MNHEY and CDR2 is SVGEGT. Trimming pared 6 bases from V and 2 bases from J, leaving 14 bases between. The CDR3 has 14 residues. CDR3 sequence: CASSRYYSPYEQYF. The CDR3, as DNA: TGTGCCAGCAGCAGATACTATTCCCCCTACGAGCAGTACTTC.

The CDR3 nucleotides are TGTGCCAGCAGCCGGCGGGTCTCTGGAAACACCATATATTTT. This encodes CASSRRVSGNTIYF. The gene calls are TRBV7-2 and TRBJ1-3; D is uncertain. Germline values: CDR1 SGHTA, CDR2 FQGNSA. This CDR3 spans 14 amino acids. Trimming left V 5 bases short and J 0 bases short, with 8 bases between.

V gene TRBV3-1 (or the pseudogene TRBV3-2) combines with J gene TRBJ1-3, with 7 bases that match TRBD1. Per germline, CDR1 LGHDT and CDR2 YNNKEL (reference sequence). Trimming removed 10 bases from V and 0 bases from J; junction bases left unmatched: 15. The CDR3 is 17 residues long. DNA of the CDR3: TGTGCCACCCGGGACAGTGGGTTTATAAGCTCTGGAAACACCATATATTTT. Translation gives CATRDSGFISSGNTIYF.

This clone was counted between two and nine times. The rearrangement joins TRBV19 to TRBJ1-5; tentatively, D is TRBD1 (6 bases). CDR3 size: 17 residues. Between the trimmed V and J ends, which lost 4 bases and 0 bases, there was a span of 16 bases. Germline lookup yields CDR1 LNHDA and CDR2 SQIVND (reference sequence). CDR3 coding DNA: TGTGCCAGTAGTACCCGGTGGCAGGGGACTAGCAATCAGCCCCAGCATTTT. As protein: CASSTRWQGTSNQPQHF.

The rearrangement uses TRBV2 and TRBJ2-7, with 9 nucleotides matching TRBD1. The CDR3 has 14 residues. V trimming: 5 bases; J trimming: 5 bases; junction bases outside the gene matches: 7. Looked up from germline, CDR1 is SNHLY and CDR2 is FYNNEI. The CDR3 DNA sequence: TGTGCCAGCAGTTTCGGGACAGGGAACGACGAGCAGTACTTC. It specifies CASSFGTGNDEQYF. The whole variable domain, filled in from reference TRBV2 and TRBJ2-7, reads EPEVTQTPSHQVTQMGQEVILRCVPISNHLYFYWYRQILGQKVEFLVSFYNNEISEKSEIFDDQFSVERPDGSNFTLKIRSTKLEDSAMYFCASSFGTGNDEQYFGPGTRLTVT.